The 30 T cell receptor beta chains in this list originate from one sample, sequenced in a study of regulatory T cells in long-lasting Graves disease. Both iRepertoire HTBI primers and Arm-PCR of CDR3 regions were used to build the TCR beta libraries. TCRdb reprocessed the multiplex PCR reads via MiXCR and lists one record per CDR3 protein. The sample consists of more than 400,000 distinct CDR3 sequences, over 15% of them appearing once. Time point in this sample: newly diagnosed GD, antithyroid drugs for less than 3 months. After RNA was extracted from PBMCs, the TCR library was made from it. The same data also went into a second study, on T cells in Graves' hyperthyroidism and ophthalmopathy.

The input for sequencing was peripheral blood mononuclear cells (PBMCs), taken at new diagnosis, from a patient treated with antithyroid drugs. The receptors stem from a woman aged 25 to 39 with Graves disease.

Many counts were recorded for this clonotype. This chain connects TRBV7-8 to TRBJ2-2; possible D gene TRBD1, 6 bases. The ends were cut back, 6 bases at V and 5 bases at J, with 13 bases in the middle. Germline loops: CDR1 SGHVS, CDR2 FQNEAQ. CDR3 length equals 14 residues. The DNA of the CDR3 is TGTGCCAGCAGACTCCGGGACACAACCGGGGAGCTGTTTTTT. It yields the protein CASRLRDTTGELFF. Full variable domain (rest looked up from reference TRBV7-8 and TRBJ2-2): GAGVSQSPRYKVAKRGQDVALRCDPISGHVSLFWYQQALGQGPEFLTYFQNEAQLDKSGLPSDRFFAERPEGSVSTLKIQRTQQEDSAVYLCASRLRDTTGELFFGEGSRLTVL.

This clonotype was counted at least ten times. The chain couples TRBV10-3 to TRBJ2-1; 7 nucleotides line up with TRBD1. The CDR3 runs 16 residues. The V gene end was trimmed by 0 bases and the J gene end by 5 bases; junction bases not matched to a gene: 7. The germline CDR1 and CDR2 sequences are ENHRY and SYGVKD. The DNA for the CDR3 is TGTGCCATCAGTGAGTCGTTCACAGGGGATCACAATGAGCAGTTCTTC. Translation: CAISESFTGDHNEQFF.

This clonotype was observed a handful of times. V usage is TRBV24-1 and J usage is TRBJ2-1, with 7 bases matching TRBD2. This CDR3 has 19 residues. The V gene's germline CDR1 is KGHDR and CDR2 SFDVKD. Trimming at V came to 1 base and at J to 0 bases, leaving 11 bases not matched to a gene. The CDR3 reads CATSDFSKQRGSSYNEQFF. DNA of the CDR3: TGTGCCACCAGTGATTTTTCCAAGCAGCGGGGCAGCTCCTACAATGAGCAGTTCTTC.

This clonotype was observed many times. CDR3 nucleotides: TGTGCCAGCAGGTCTACTAATGAAAAACTGTTTTTT. This encodes CASRSTNEKLFF. The chain carries TRBV27 and TRBJ1-4, with unresolved D. The CDR3 spans 12 residues. Trimming took off 6 bases at V and 2 bases at J, with 4 bases between the two ends. The germline gives CDR1 MNHEY, CDR2 SMNVEV (reference sequence).

The chain combines TRBV20-1 with TRBJ2-7; 8 bases fit TRBD1. The germline gives CDR1 DFQATT, CDR2 SNEGSKA (reference sequence). The trim removed 6 bases at V and 5 bases at J, leaving 9 bases unmatched. This CDR3 region has 13 residues. This CDR3 reads CSALATGDNEQYF. In DNA form, the CDR3 reads TGCAGTGCCCTGGCGACAGGGGACAACGAGCAGTACTTC.

About this clonotype itself: This likely reflects a read error, since a far larger clone is one base away. The chain recombines TRBV3-1 with TRBJ2-1; D tentatively fits TRBD1 or TRBD2 (5 bases each). Germline V gene data show CDR1 as LGHDT and CDR2 as YNNKEL (reference sequence). This CDR3 contains 14 residues. CDR3 sequence reads: CASSQVTPPWDHYF. The CDR3 DNA follows: TGTGCCAGCAGCCAAGTTACCCCCCCTTGGGACCATTACTTC.

The count of this clonotype is one. This sequence joins TRBV10-3 and TRBJ2-1; 7 bases are shared with TRBD1. J gave up 7 bases and V 3 bases, and 6 bases lay outside the gene matches. Germline lookup yields CDR1 ENHRY and CDR2 SYGVKD. CDR3 length: 14 amino acids. The CDR3 sequence is CAISDEGAWNEQFF. The DNA for the CDR3 is TGTGCCATCAGTGACGAGGGGGCATGGAATGAGCAGTTCTTC.

Many counts were recorded for this clonotype. J is TRBJ1-2 and V is TRBV20-1; D gene uncertain. Trimming stripped 1 base from V and 4 bases from J, with 10 bases between. Germline CDR1 is DFQATT and CDR2 is SNEGSKA (reference sequence). CDR3 length: 13 amino acids. The CDR3 here is CSARGHSSYGYTF. For the CDR3, the DNA is TGCAGTGCTAGAGGCCACTCCAGCTATGGCTACACCTTC.

As to this clonotype: A much larger clone differs by one base, so this may be a read error. The chain couples TRBV27 to TRBJ2-7; D not resolved. V was shortened by 4 bases and J by 5 bases, with 6 bases between the two germline ends. CDR1 MNHEY and CDR2 SMNVEV come from the germline V gene (reference sequence). The CDR3 has 11 amino acids. The CDR3 nucleotides are TGTGCCAGCAGTTCCCGGGACGAGCAGTACTTC. Protein product: CASSSRDEQYF.

This clonotype was seen repeatedly, ten times or more. The V and J genes are TRBV18 and TRBJ1-1; 8 bases fit TRBD1. V lost 4 bases, J lost 5 bases, and 3 bases stayed unmatched. Per the germline V gene, CDR1 is KGHSH and CDR2 is LQKENI. The CDR3 extends over 13 amino acids. Here the CDR3 reads CASSRTGGTEAFF. DNA for the CDR3: TGTGCCAGCTCACGAACAGGGGGGACTGAAGCTTTCTTT.

The rearrangement uses TRBV7-2 and TRBJ1-2; a possible D gene is TRBD1 (6 bases). Trimming removed 2 bases from V and 8 bases from J, with 18 bases in between. CDR3 length equals 15 residues. The germline gives CDR1 SGHTA, CDR2 FQGNSA. CDR3 amino acids: CASSLKYQGIRGYTF. In nucleotides, the CDR3 is TGTGCCAGCAGCTTAAAGTACCAGGGGATACGGGGCTACACCTTC.

This clonotype was picked up many times. This chain links TRBV28 with TRBJ2-7; weak D call: TRBD2 (5 bases). The CDR3 runs 12 residues. The germline V gene has CDR1 MDHEN and CDR2 SYDVKM. Trimming removed 8 bases from V and 1 base from J, with 9 bases in between. The CDR3 sequence is CASGLSSYEQYF. The CDR3, as DNA: TGTGCCAGCGGACTTAGTTCCTACGAGCAGTACTTC. Variable domain in full (rest from reference TRBV28 and TRBJ2-7): DVKVTQSSRYLVKRTGEKVFLECVQDMDHENMFWYRQDPGLGLRLIYFSYDVKMKEKGDIPEGYSVSREKKERFSLILESASTNQTSMYLCASGLSSYEQYFGPGTRLTVT.

The chain recombines TRBV7-2 with TRBJ2-1, with unresolved D. V was clipped by 2 bases and J by 3 bases, with 14 bases between them. Germline V gene sequence: CDR1 SGHTA, CDR2 FQGNSA. The CDR3 extends over 16 amino acids. The CDR3 region is CASSLLTGVDYNEQFF. The CDR3 DNA follows: TGTGCCAGCAGCTTACTGACCGGAGTGGACTACAATGAGCAGTTCTTC. The full variable domain, completed using reference TRBV7-2 and TRBJ2-1, is GAGVSQSPSNKVTEKGKDVELRCDPISGHTALYWYRQSLGQGLEFLIYFQGNSAPDKSGLPSDRFSAERTGGSVSTLTIQRTQQEDSAVYLCASSLLTGVDYNEQFFGPGTRLTVL.

The chain has TRBV5-5 and TRBJ1-5; D gene ambiguous. From germline, CDR1 is SGHKS and CDR2 YYEKEE (reference sequence). This CDR3 is 14 amino acids long. Trimming shortened V by 6 bases and J by 5 bases, and 15 bases separated the two germline ends. CDR3 in DNA: TGTGCCAGCAAGCTGCGCGGGAGCGATCAGCCCCAGCATTTT. Protein sequence: CASKLRGSDQPQHF.

In its sample, this clonotype was seen a few times. The V and J genes are TRBV4-2 and TRBJ2-7; 10 nucleotides line up with TRBD2. V shed 5 bases, J shed 12 bases, and the junction held 22 bases outside the gene matches. The CDR3 totals 17 residues. Per the germline V gene, CDR1 is LGHNA and CDR2 is YNFKEQ. CDR3 sequence reads: CASSTTLAGATGVEWYF. The CDR3 coding sequence is TGTGCCAGCAGCACTACTCTAGCGGGAGCCACGGGCGTAGAGTGGTACTTC.

In this sample, this clonotype turned up many times. The CDR3 loop is CASSLFLRTGNEQFF. The CDR3 DNA follows: TGTGCCAGCAGCTTATTCTTGCGTACAGGAAATGAGCAGTTCTTC. The chain joins TRBV7-9 to TRBJ2-1; D is possibly TRBD1 (5 bases). CDR3 length: 15 amino acids. Trimming took off 2 bases at V and 7 bases at J, with 15 bases between the two ends. The germline gives CDR1 SEHNR, CDR2 FQNEAQ (reference sequence). The complete variable domain, with remaining parts taken from reference TRBV7-9 and TRBJ2-1, reads DTGVSQNPRHKITKRGQNVTFRCDPISEHNRLYWYRQTLGQGPEFLTYFQNEAQLEKSRLLSDRFSAERPKGSFSTLEIQRTEQGDSAMYLCASSLFLRTGNEQFFGPGTRLTVL.

Only one count was recorded for this clonotype. With a much larger clone just one base away, this may be a read error. V is TRBV28 and J is TRBJ1-1; D is uncertain. Germline V gene lookup returns CDR1 MDHEN and CDR2 SYDVKM. This CDR3 has 11 residues. CDR3 coding DNA: TGTGCCAGCAGTCGGGGATATGAAGCTTCCTTT. Protein product: CASSRGYEASF.

The sample holds a few counts of this clonotype. The chain carries TRBV19 and TRBJ1-5; D is uncertain. V was clipped by 6 bases and J by 4 bases, with 16 bases between them. The CDR3 has 15 amino acids. Germline V gene data show CDR1 as LNHDA and CDR2 as SQIVND (reference sequence). CDR3: CASSLIVELNQPQHF. CDR3 nucleotides: TGTGCCAGTAGCCTCATCGTGGAGCTAAATCAGCCCCAGCATTTT.

This chain connects TRBV5-1 to TRBJ2-1; TRBD1 matches at 7 bases. The CDR3 loop spans 15 amino acids. CDR1 is SGHRS, CDR2 YFSETQ, per germline. The junction had 2 bases not matched to a gene; V was cut back by 0 bases and J by 2 bases. The CDR3 DNA reads TGCGCCAGCAGCTTGGCGGGACAGACCTACAATGAGCAGTTCTTC. Its translation is CASSLAGQTYNEQFF.

This clonotype occurred many times. V is TRBV2 and J is TRBJ1-6; possibly TRBD1 for D (6 bases). The germline V gene encodes CDR1 SNHLY and CDR2 FYNNEI. The V end was cut by 4 bases, the J end by 6 bases, with 10 bases between. The CDR3 is made up of 14 amino acids. CDR3 sequence (DNA): TGTGCCAGCAGTGTACAGGGAACTAATTCACCCCTCCACTTT. Its translation: CASSVQGTNSPLHF.

This clonotype was recorded many times. The chain carries TRBV20-1 and TRBJ2-7; D unclear. Trimming left V 7 bases short and J 0 bases short, with 10 bases between. Germline V gives CDR1 DFQATT, CDR2 SNEGSKA (reference sequence). The CDR3 is 12 residues long. Here the CDR3 reads CSVSGNSYEQYF. CDR3 DNA: TGCAGTGTCTCTGGGAACTCCTACGAGCAGTACTTC.

On this clonotype itself: A much larger clone differs by one base, so this may be a read error. The chain employs TRBV24-1 and TRBJ1-1; 7 bases line up with TRBD1. V was clipped by 2 bases and J by 5 bases; unmatched bases: 7. The CDR3 consists of 15 residues. The germline V gene has CDR1 KGHDR and CDR2 SFDVKD. The CDR3 bases are TGTGCCACCAGTGATTCTCGGACAGGCCATACTGAAGCTTTCTTT. This codes for CATSDSRTGHTEAFF.

This clonotype was seen many times. The V call is TRBV6-1, the J call TRBJ1-1, with D possibly TRBD1 on 5 matching bases. Germline V gene lookup returns CDR1 MNHNS and CDR2 SASEGT. V was clipped by 7 bases and J by 4 bases, with 10 bases between them. The CDR3 has 12 residues. The CDR3 DNA sequence: TGTGCCAGCACAGGGTTTGCCACTGAAGCTTTCTTT. As protein: CASTGFATEAFF.

This clonotype has at least ten counts. The chain employs TRBV28 and TRBJ2-1; TRBD2 matches at 8 bases. The CDR3 has 14 residues. CDR1 and CDR2 (germline): MDHEN, SYDVKM. The trim removed 3 bases at V and 7 bases at J, leaving 5 bases unmatched. CDR3 nucleotide sequence: TGTGCCAGCAGTTTTGAGCGGGAGAAAAATGAGCAGTTCTTC. This encodes CASSFEREKNEQFF.

A word on this clonotype: Only one base separates this from a far larger clonotype, so it likely reflects a read error. The J gene is TRBJ2-1, the V gene TRBV28; 12 nucleotides line up with TRBD1. This CDR3 has 15 residues. J gave up 10 bases and V 9 bases, and 13 bases lay outside the gene matches. Germline-derived CDR1 and CDR2 are MDHEN and SYDVKM. CDR3 residues: CASQPGGTGGYEQFF. CDR3 DNA: TGTGCCAGTCAGCCTGGGGGGACAGGGGGCTACGAGCAGTTCTTC.

This clonotype was seen only a few times. The rearrangement links TRBV7-9 to TRBJ2-2, with D perhaps matching TRBD1 (5 bases). V was shortened by 5 bases and J by 7 bases, with 11 bases between the two germline ends. Germline CDR1 SEHNR, CDR2 FQNEAQ (reference sequence). The CDR3 runs to 13 residues. The CDR3 sequence is CASSPRQGGELFF. CDR3 in DNA: TGTGCCAGCAGCCCCCGCCAGGGCGGGGAGCTGTTTTTT. The full variable domain, its missing parts supplied by reference TRBV7-9 and TRBJ2-2, is DTGVSQNPRHKITKRGQNVTFRCDPISEHNRLYWYRQTLGQGPEFLTYFQNEAQLEKSRLLSDRFSAERPKGSFSTLEIQRTEQGDSAMYLCASSPRQGGELFFGEGSRLTVL.

At least ten counts were recorded for this clonotype. The chain couples TRBV11-2 to TRBJ2-7, with 7 bases lining up with TRBD1. The ends lost 5 bases at V and 0 bases at J; junction bases unmatched: 7. Looked up from germline, CDR1 is SGHAT and CDR2 is FQNNGV. The CDR3 loop spans 15 amino acids. The CDR3: CASSNRDSGSYEQYF. CDR3 nucleotides: TGTGCCAGCAGCAACCGGGACAGTGGCTCCTACGAGCAGTACTTC.

This clonotype appeared many times. The chain recombines TRBV6-1 with TRBJ1-1; D not resolved. V was pared by 8 bases and J by 0 bases, with 7 bases between. The CDR3 length is 12 residues. Germline V gene data show CDR1 as MNHNS and CDR2 as SASEGT. The CDR3 nucleotides read TGTGCCAGCGGCCAGATGAACACTGAAGCTTTCTTT. Translation gives CASGQMNTEAFF.

This clonotype was detected ten times or more. The genes are TRBV5-1 and TRBJ2-2, with 10 nucleotides matching TRBD2. The CDR3 is 17 residues long. Trimming removed 0 bases from V and 5 bases from J; junction bases left unmatched: 7. Germline CDR1 and CDR2: SGHRS and YFSETQ. This chain's CDR3 is CASSLDPSGSWTGELFF. For the CDR3, the DNA is TGCGCCAGCAGCTTGGACCCTAGCGGGAGTTGGACCGGGGAGCTGTTTTTT. The full variable domain, rest sourced from reference TRBV5-1 and TRBJ2-2, is KAGVTQTPRYLIKTRGQQVTLSCSPISGHRSVSWYQQTPGQGLQFLFEYFSETQRNKGNFPGRFSGRQFSNSRSEMNVSTLELGDSALYLCASSLDPSGSWTGELFFGEGSRLTVL.

This clonotype was counted only a few times. This sequence joins TRBV19 and TRBJ1-5, with D possibly being TRBD1 (5 bases). The V and J ends lost 4 bases and 5 bases respectively, with 15 bases between them. This CDR3 is 15 amino acids long. CDR1 and CDR2 from the germline V gene are LNHDA and SQIVND (reference sequence). DNA for the CDR3: TGTGCCAGTAGTACGACGGGACTTGTCGATCAGCCCCAGCATTTT. It is translated as CASSTTGLVDQPQHF.